This T cell receptor beta chain was profiled in a study of cytomegalovirus exposure and HLA in healthy donors. The donors were members of the 120-subject validation cohort (separate from the approximately 650-subject first cohort). Study-level results: Three chains tied to CMV proved CMV antigen-specific in vitro. Despite most TCR sequences being rare, some public TCRs occurred in many donors. The tendency of first-cohort TCR clusters to co-occur in the 120 or so validation repertoires was the finding of a later analysis.

This table comes from immunoSEQ multiplex PCR, and its TCRdb copy is limited to in-frame clones, with some not included. The sample yields over 200,000 clones, approximately 87% seen once. Germline lookup yields CDR1 SQVTM and CDR2 ANQGSEA. V lost 5 bases and J lost 6; bases outside the gene matches: 6. The CDR3 runs 12 residues. On this clone itself: Its antigen is still unknown.

The sequenced material came from PBMCs. The chain carries TRBV29-1 and TRBJ1-2; 7 nucleotides line up with TRBD1. The sequence derives from a woman aged 18 to 35 in good health and CMV-seronegative. The CDR3 here is CSVSLTGDGYTF. DNA for the CDR3: TGCAGCGTTTCCCTAACAGGGGATGGCTACACCTTC.